This entry lists 26 T cell receptor beta chains sequenced from one sample in a study (dated by TCRdb to the mid-2010s). Cells that were CD4+CD25+CD127-/low were isolated as Tregs. The library was generated by multiplex PCR. The listed sequencing device is Ion Torrent PGM. In the roughly 22-patient analysis, TRBV12-4/TRBJ1-2 clonotypes were amplified using adaptor-ligated barcode primers. TCRdb trimmed public reads at Q25 via fastp, called clones via MiXCR and kept in-frame beta chains. Duplicate CDR3 protein sequences are folded into a single record with the most common DNA and genes. The table for this sample lists 650 to 850 distinct CDR3 sequences; 22% of them were counted only once. The leading ten clones occupy over 25% of the sample. Sequencing was performed on Tregs sorted from blood. The origin of the receptors is a female donor with breast cancer.

J is TRBJ1-2 and V is TRBV12-3 or TRBV12-4, with a possible D match to TRBD1 (6 bases). The V end lost 6 bases, the J end lost 4 bases, and 12 bases lay between the germline ends. The CDR3 sequence is 13 residues long. The CDR3: CASSLGQLYGYTF. The CDR3 DNA reads as TGTGCCAGCAGCCTCGGACAGCTCTATGGCTACACCTTC.

The chain links TRBV12-3 or TRBV12-4 to TRBJ1-2, with TRBD1 matching over 9 bases. V shed 7 bases and J 6 bases; nucleotides not matched to a gene: 6. The CDR3 has 13 residues. The DNA for the CDR3 is TGTGCCAGCACTTCCCGGACAGGGGATGGCTACACCTTC. Its protein product is CASTSRTGDGYTF.

Sample share makes this clonotype large (0.1 to 1%). The rearrangement links TRBV12-3 or TRBV12-4 to TRBJ1-2; D remains unclear. The CDR3 is 14 residues long. V was trimmed by 5 bases and J by 4 bases, leaving 14 bases between them. The CDR3 DNA follows: TGTGCCAGCAGTCCGGAGAGGCGTGGCTATGGCTACACCTTC. This gives the protein CASSPERRGYGYTF.

This clonotype ranks as large. The DNA for the CDR3 is TGTGCCAGCAGTACGGACAGGGCGGGTGGCTACACCTTC. Protein: CASSTDRAGGYTF. The rearrangement uses TRBV12-3 or TRBV12-4 and TRBJ1-2, with TRBD1 identical over 8 bases. This CDR3 region has 13 residues. Trimming cost V 5 bases and J 7 bases; bases outside gene matches: 6.

By share, this clonotype counts as medium-sized. This rearrangement joins TRBV12-3 or TRBV12-4 to TRBJ1-2; D is undetermined. The CDR3 extends over 13 amino acids. Trimming cost V 5 bases and J 4 bases, with 11 bases left between them. This CDR3 is CASSLEWSYGYTF. The CDR3 DNA follows: TGTGCCAGCAGTCTAGAATGGAGCTATGGCTACACCTTC.

Turning to this clonotype: A much larger clone lies one base from this, so it may be a read error. The rearrangement joins TRBV12-3 or TRBV12-4 to TRBJ1-2; D is undetermined. The CDR3 extends over 12 amino acids. The chain's CDR3 is CVSSQRNYGYTF. CDR3 sequence (DNA): TGTGTCAGCAGCCAGAGAAACTATGGCTACACCTTC.

This clonotype is termed medium-sized. The rearrangement uses TRBV12-3 or TRBV12-4 and TRBJ1-2; D unresolved. Trimming pared 2 bases from V and 4 bases from J, leaving 8 bases between. The CDR3 is 13 amino acids. CDR3 DNA sequence: TGTGCCAGCAGTTTATCAGGCTTCTATGGCTACACCTTC. This sequence encodes CASSLSGFYGYTF.

This clonotype is medium-sized (0.01 to 0.1%). The rearrangement uses TRBV12-3 or TRBV12-4 and TRBJ1-2, with D uncertain. The V end lost 6 bases, the J end lost 2 bases, and 7 bases lay between the germline ends. This CDR3 spans 12 amino acids. In DNA form, the CDR3 reads TGTGCCAGCAGCCAGAGAAACTATGGCTACACCTTC. Protein: CASSQRNYGYTF.

By its share, this clonotype is large. V gene TRBV12-3 or TRBV12-4 combines with J gene TRBJ1-2; possible D gene TRBD1, 5 bases. Trimming cost V 6 bases and J 8 bases, with 19 bases left between them. This CDR3 region has 14 residues. The CDR3, as DNA: TGTGCCAGCAGCCTAGGATCCGGGACGAAAGGCTACACCTTC. Protein: CASSLGSGTKGYTF.

By share, this clonotype counts as medium-sized. CDR3 coding DNA: TGTGCCAGCAGTTTAGCTAACTATGGCTACACCTTC. The encoded protein is CASSLANYGYTF. The chain joins TRBV12-3 or TRBV12-4 to TRBJ1-2; D uncertain. Trimming took off 0 bases at V and 1 base at J, with 0 bases between the two ends. This CDR3 comprises 12 residues.

The rearrangement joins TRBV12-3 or TRBV12-4 to TRBJ1-2; TRBD1 might be the D (6 bases). V was clipped by 5 bases and J by 5 bases, with 12 bases between them. The CDR3 loop spans 13 amino acids. The DNA for the CDR3 is TGTGCCAGCAGTGTGACAGGAGCGTATGGCTACACCTTC. Translated: CASSVTGAYGYTF.

This clonotype is judged hyperexpanded. The V gene is TRBV12-3 or TRBV12-4, the J gene TRBJ1-2; the D is unclear. Trimming shortened V by 3 bases and J by 3 bases, and 8 bases separated the two germline ends. The CDR3 extends over 13 amino acids. CDR3 in DNA: TGTGCCAGCAGTTTGGGCGGTTACTATGGCTACACCTTC. Translated, it gives CASSLGGYYGYTF.

Relative to its sample, this clonotype is large. V usage is TRBV12-3 or TRBV12-4 and J usage is TRBJ1-2, with D possibly TRBD1 on 6 matching bases. The CDR3 has 13 amino acids. Trimming shortened V by 6 bases and J by 5 bases, and 13 bases separated the two germline ends. The CDR3 is CASSLDRLYGYTF. CDR3 DNA: TGTGCCAGCAGCCTCGACAGGCTGTATGGCTACACCTTC.

This clonotype ranks as large (0.1 to 1%). The chain uses TRBV12-5 and TRBJ1-2, with 7 bases matching TRBD1. Germline V CDR1 and CDR2: LGHNT, FRNRAP. The CDR3 spans 12 residues. V trimming: 4 bases; J trimming: 4 bases; junction bases outside the gene matches: 0. The CDR3 sequence is CASGWTGYGYTF. The CDR3 DNA follows: TGTGCTAGTGGTTGGACAGGCTATGGCTACACCTTC. Looking up the rest from reference TRBV12-5 and TRBJ1-2 gives the full variable domain: DARVTQTPRHKVTEMGQEVTMRCQPILGHNTVFWYRQTMMQGLELLAYFRNRAPLDDSGMPKDRFSAEMPDATLATLKIQPSEPRDSAVYFCASGWTGYGYTFGSGTRLTVV.

The chain employs TRBV12-3 or TRBV12-4 and TRBJ1-2, with D possibly being TRBD1 (5 bases). This CDR3 contains 14 residues. V was pared by 6 bases and J by 2 bases, with 13 bases between. The DNA of the CDR3 is TGTGCCAGCAGCCCGGGACGGCGAAACTATGGCTACACCTTC. Its translation: CASSPGRRNYGYTF.

This clonotype is deemed medium-sized (0.01 to 0.1%). The rearrangement links TRBV12-3 or TRBV12-4 to TRBJ1-2; D remains unclear. The CDR3 is made up of 14 amino acids. The V end was cut by 2 bases, the J end by 4 bases, with 11 bases between. CDR3 region: CASSLSVFLYGYTF. The CDR3 nucleotides read TGTGCCAGCAGTTTATCCGTTTTCCTCTATGGCTACACCTTC.

V usage is TRBV12-3 or TRBV12-4 and J usage is TRBJ1-2; D is perhaps TRBD1 (6 bases). The CDR3 covers 12 residues. Trimming took 4 bases from V and 7 from J, leaving 10 bases between them. CDR3: CASSSRGRGYTF. CDR3 bases: TGTGCCAGCAGTTCCAGGGGACGTGGCTACACCTTC.

This clonotype is labeled large (0.1 to 1%). The chain employs TRBV12-3 or TRBV12-4 and TRBJ1-2; 7 bases are shared with TRBD1. The ends lost 6 bases at V and 6 bases at J; junction bases unmatched: 7. This CDR3 is 13 amino acids long. As DNA, the CDR3 is TGTGCCAGCAGCCCGAACGGACAGGATGGCTACACCTTC. Its translation is CASSPNGQDGYTF.

By its share, this clonotype is hyperexpanded (1% or more). The chain uses TRBV12-3 or TRBV12-4 and TRBJ1-2, with TRBD1 identical over 7 bases. CDR3 size: 14 residues. With 3 bases clipped from V and 4 bases from J, the junction kept 5 bases outside the gene matches. In nucleotides, the CDR3 is TGTGCCAGCAGTTTGGCGACAGGGTCCTATGGCTACACCTTC. Amino acid sequence: CASSLATGSYGYTF.

Only one count was recorded for this clonotype. Here the CDR3 DNA reads TGTGCCAGCAGTTCTATCGGACAGGGCTATGGCTACACCTTC. Amino acids: CASSSIGQGYGYTF. This chain uses TRBV12-3 or TRBV12-4 with TRBJ1-2; TRBD1 matches 8 bases. The CDR3 runs to 14 residues. J lost 4 bases, V lost 4 bases, and 5 bases had no gene match.

The chain couples TRBV12-3 or TRBV12-4 to TRBJ1-2, with TRBD1 identical over 10 bases. The CDR3 consists of 13 residues. J gave up 6 bases and V 5 bases, and 3 bases lay outside the gene matches. CDR3 in DNA: TGTGCCAGCAGTGGCGGGACAGGGGATGGCTACACCTTC. Its protein is CASSGGTGDGYTF.

The rearrangement uses TRBV12-3 or TRBV12-4 and TRBJ1-2; TRBD1 is a possible D gene (5 bases). The V and J ends lost 6 bases and 9 bases respectively, with 20 bases between them. This CDR3 is 14 amino acids long. CDR3 coding DNA: TGTGCCAGCAGACCTCCGGGACGGTACTTTCGCTACACCTTC. It codes for CASRPPGRYFRYTF.

This clonotype is termed medium-sized. V usage is TRBV12-3 or TRBV12-4 and J usage is TRBJ1-2, with 9 bases identical to TRBD1. The V segment lost 6 bases and the J segment 2 bases; nucleotides outside the gene matches: 7. The CDR3 length is 15 residues. The CDR3 DNA sequence: TGTGCCAGCAGAGGGACAGGGTTTGGAAACTATGGCTACACCTTC. This sequence encodes CASRGTGFGNYGYTF.

This clonotype qualifies as large (0.1 to 1%). This sequence joins TRBV12-3 or TRBV12-4 and TRBJ1-2, with D perhaps TRBD1 (5 bases). The CDR3 runs 15 residues. Trimming left V 5 bases short and J 5 bases short, with 18 bases between. CDR3 residues: CASSQRQSSSYGYTF. CDR3 coding DNA: TGTGCCAGCAGTCAAAGACAGTCTTCAAGTTATGGCTACACCTTC.

This clonotype ranks as medium-sized. V and J are TRBV12-3 or TRBV12-4 and TRBJ1-2; 7 bases are shared with TRBD1. This CDR3 region has 16 residues. Trimming at V came to 6 bases and at J to 6 bases, leaving 16 bases not matched to a gene. The CDR3 DNA follows: TGTGCCAGCAGCCCTAGGACAGGAGGTATTTATAATGGCTACACCTTC. Translated: CASSPRTGGIYNGYTF.

This clonotype is termed large (0.1 to 1%). The chain is built from TRBV12-3 or TRBV12-4 and TRBJ1-2, with 7 bases matching TRBD1. Trimming cost V 7 bases and J 6 bases; bases outside gene matches: 8. The CDR3 consists of 13 residues. CDR3 DNA sequence: TGTGCCAGCACTCGACAGGGTAGCAATGGCTACACCTTC. Translation: CASTRQGSNGYTF.